The clone carrying this T cell receptor (beta chain) was observed a handful of times. The antigen is not known. Measured with immunoSEQ multiplex PCR; TCRdb has only the in-frame clones, and not every one. Of 70,000 or so clones listed, 70% to 90% are singletons. CDR3 length equals 14 residues. The V and J ends lost 7 bases and 1 base respectively, with 15 bases between them. Per the germline V gene, CDR1 is SGHRS and CDR2 is YFSETQ. This sample was included in a study of T cell responses to AZD1222 COVID-19 vaccine. Looking at the study overall: Second doses that came at about 4 or about 12 weeks were put together.

Whole-study findings and limits: Donor demographics were predominantly white British with a female majority; clonal diversity may be underestimated. At baseline, just five or six AZD1222 recipients tested seropositive. No day 14 peak samples; only post-peak repertoires were characterized.

The origin of this receptor is an adult in good health. This sample comprised peripheral blood, obtained on day 0 of AZD1222 vaccination. The V and J genes are TRBV5-1 and TRBJ2-7, with D maybe TRBD1 (6 bases). The CDR3 protein is CASRARGESYEQYF. The CDR3 bases are TGCGCCAGCCGCGCCAGGGGCGAATCCTACGAGCAGTACTTC.